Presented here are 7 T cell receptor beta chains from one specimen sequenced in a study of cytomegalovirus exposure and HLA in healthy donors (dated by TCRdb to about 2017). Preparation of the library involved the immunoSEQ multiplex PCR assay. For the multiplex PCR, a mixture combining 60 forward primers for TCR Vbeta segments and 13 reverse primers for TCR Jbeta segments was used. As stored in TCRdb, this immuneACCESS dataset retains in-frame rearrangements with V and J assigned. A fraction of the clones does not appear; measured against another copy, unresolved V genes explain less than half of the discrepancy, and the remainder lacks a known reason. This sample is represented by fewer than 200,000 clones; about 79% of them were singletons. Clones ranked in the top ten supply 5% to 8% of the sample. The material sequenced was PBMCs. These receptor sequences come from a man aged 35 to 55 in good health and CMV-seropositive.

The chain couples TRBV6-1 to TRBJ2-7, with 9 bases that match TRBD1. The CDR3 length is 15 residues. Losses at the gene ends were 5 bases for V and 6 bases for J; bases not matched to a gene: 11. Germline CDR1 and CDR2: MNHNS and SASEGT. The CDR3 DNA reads TGTGCCAGCAGTAACGAACGATGGACAGGGGTCGAGCAGTACTTC. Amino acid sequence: CASSNERWTGVEQYF.

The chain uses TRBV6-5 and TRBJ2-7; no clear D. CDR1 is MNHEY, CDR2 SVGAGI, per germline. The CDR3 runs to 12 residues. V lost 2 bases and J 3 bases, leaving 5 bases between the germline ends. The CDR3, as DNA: TGTGCCAGCAGTTACACTGTCTACGAGCAGTACTTC. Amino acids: CASSYTVYEQYF.

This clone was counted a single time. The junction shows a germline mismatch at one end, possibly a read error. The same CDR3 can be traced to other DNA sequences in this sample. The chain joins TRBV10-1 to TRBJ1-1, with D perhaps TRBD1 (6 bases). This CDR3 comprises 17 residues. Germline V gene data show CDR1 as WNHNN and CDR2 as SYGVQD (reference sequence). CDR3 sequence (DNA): TGCGCTAGCAGTGCTGTCAGGGGAAGGACCGTGGGCACTGAAGCTTTCTTT. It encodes CASSAVRGRTVGTEAFF.

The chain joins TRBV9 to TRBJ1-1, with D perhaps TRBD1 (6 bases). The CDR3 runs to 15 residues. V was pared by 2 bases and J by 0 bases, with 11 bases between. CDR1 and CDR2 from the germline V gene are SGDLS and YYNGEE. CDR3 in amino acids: CASSVGGALNTEAFF. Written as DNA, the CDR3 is TGTGCCAGCAGCGTGGGGGGGGCTCTGAACACTGAAGCTTTCTTT.

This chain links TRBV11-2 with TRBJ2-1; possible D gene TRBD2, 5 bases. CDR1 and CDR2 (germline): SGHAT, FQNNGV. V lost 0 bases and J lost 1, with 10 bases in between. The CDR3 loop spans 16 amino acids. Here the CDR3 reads CASSLDLARSYNEQFF. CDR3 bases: TGTGCCAGCAGCTTAGATTTAGCGAGATCCTACAATGAGCAGTTCTTC.

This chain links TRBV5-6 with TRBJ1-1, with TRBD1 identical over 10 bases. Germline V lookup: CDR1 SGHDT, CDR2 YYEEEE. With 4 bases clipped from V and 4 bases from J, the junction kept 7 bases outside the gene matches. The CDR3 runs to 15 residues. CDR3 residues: CASSLRDRGPTEAFF. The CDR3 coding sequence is TGTGCCAGCAGCCTCCGGGACAGGGGTCCCACTGAAGCTTTCTTT.

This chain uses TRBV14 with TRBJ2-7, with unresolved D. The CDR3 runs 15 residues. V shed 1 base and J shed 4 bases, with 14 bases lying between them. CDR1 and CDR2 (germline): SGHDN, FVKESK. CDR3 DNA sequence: TGTGCCAGCAGCCAAGTCCCCGGGTCAAGGTACGAGCAGTACTTC. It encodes CASSQVPGSRYEQYF.